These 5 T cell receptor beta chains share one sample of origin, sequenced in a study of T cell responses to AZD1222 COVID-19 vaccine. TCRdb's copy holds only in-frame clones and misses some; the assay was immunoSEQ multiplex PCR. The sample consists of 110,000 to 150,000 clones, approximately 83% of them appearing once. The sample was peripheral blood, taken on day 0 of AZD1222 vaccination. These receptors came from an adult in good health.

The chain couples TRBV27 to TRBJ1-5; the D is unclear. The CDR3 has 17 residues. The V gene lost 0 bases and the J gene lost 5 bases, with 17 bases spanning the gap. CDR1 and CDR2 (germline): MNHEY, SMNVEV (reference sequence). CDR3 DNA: TGTGCCAGCAGTTTATCGAGGACGGCGGGTGCTGATCAGCCCCAGCATTTT. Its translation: CASSLSRTAGADQPQHF.

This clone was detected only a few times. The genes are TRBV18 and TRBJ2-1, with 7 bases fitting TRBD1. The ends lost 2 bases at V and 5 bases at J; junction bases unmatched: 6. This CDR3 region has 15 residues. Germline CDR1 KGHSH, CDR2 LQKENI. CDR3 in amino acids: CASSPTTGSDNEQFF. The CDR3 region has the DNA TGTGCCAGCTCACCAACGACAGGGTCCGACAATGAGCAGTTCTTC.

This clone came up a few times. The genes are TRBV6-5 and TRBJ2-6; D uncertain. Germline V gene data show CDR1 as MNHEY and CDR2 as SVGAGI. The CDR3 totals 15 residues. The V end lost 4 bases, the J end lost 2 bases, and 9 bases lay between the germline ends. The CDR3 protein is CASSSGVAGANVLTF. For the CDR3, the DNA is TGTGCCAGCAGTTCCGGAGTAGCTGGGGCCAACGTCCTGACTTTC.

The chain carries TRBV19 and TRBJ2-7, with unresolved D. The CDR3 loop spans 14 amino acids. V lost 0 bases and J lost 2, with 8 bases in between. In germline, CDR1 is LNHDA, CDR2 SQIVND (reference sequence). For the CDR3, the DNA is TGTGCCAGTAGTATAGAAAAGGGTCCCTACGAGCAGTACTTC. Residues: CASSIEKGPYEQYF.

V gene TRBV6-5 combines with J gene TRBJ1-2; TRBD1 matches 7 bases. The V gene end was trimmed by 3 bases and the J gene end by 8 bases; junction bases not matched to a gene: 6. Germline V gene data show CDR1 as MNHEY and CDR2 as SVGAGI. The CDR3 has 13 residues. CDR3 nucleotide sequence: TGTGCCAGCAGTTATGACAGGGTTTGGGGCTACACCTTC. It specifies CASSYDRVWGYTF.